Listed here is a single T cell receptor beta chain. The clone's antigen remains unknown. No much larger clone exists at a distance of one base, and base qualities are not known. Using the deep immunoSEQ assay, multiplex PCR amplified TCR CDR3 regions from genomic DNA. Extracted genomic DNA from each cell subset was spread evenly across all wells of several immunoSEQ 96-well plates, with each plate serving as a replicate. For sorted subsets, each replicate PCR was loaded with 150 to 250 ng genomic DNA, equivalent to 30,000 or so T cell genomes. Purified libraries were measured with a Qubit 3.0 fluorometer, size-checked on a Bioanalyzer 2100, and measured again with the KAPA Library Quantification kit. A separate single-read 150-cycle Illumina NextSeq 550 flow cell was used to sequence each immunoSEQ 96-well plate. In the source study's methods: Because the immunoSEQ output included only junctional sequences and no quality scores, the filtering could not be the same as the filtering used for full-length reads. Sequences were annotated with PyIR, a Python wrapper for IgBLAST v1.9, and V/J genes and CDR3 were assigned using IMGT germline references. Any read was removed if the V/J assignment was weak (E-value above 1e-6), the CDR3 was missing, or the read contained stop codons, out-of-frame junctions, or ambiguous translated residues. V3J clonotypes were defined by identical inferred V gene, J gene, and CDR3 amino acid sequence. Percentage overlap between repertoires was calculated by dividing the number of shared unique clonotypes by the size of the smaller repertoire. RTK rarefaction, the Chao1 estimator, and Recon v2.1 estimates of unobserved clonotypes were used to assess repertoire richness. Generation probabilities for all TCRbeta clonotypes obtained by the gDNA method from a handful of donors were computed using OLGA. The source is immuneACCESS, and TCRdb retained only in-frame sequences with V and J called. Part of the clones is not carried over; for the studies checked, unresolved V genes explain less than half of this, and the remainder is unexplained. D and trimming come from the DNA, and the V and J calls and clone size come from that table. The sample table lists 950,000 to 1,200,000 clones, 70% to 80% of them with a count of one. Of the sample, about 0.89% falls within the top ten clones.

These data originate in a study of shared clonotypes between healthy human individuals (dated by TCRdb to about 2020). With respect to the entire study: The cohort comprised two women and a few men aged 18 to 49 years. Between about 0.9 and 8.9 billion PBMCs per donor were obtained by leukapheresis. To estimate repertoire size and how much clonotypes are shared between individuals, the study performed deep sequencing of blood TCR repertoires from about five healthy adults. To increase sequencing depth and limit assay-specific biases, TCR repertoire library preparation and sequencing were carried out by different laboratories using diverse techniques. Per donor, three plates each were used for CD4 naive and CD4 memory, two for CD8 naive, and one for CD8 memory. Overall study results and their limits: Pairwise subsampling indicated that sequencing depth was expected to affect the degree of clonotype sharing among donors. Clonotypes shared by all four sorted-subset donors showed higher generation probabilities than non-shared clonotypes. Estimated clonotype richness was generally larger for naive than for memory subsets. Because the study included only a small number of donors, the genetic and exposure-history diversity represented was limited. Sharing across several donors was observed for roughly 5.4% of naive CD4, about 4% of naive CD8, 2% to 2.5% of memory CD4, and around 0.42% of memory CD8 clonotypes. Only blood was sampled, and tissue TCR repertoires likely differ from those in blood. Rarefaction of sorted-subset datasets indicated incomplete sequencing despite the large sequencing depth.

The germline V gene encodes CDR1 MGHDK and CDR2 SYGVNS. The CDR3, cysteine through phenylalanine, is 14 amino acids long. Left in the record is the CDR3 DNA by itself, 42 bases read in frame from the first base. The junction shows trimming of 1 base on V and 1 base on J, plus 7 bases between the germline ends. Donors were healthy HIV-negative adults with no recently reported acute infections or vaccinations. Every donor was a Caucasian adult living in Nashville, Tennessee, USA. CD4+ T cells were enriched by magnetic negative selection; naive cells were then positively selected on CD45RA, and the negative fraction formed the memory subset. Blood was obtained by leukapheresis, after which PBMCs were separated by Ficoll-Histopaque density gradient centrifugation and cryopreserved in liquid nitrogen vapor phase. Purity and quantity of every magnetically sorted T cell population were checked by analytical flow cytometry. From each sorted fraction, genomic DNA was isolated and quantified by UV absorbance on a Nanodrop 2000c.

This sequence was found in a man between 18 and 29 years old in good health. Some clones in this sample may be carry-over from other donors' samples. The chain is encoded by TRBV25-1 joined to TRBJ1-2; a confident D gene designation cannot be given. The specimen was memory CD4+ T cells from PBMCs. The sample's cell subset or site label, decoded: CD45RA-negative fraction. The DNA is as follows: TGTGCCAGCAGTGAATGGGAGGGTAACTATGGCTACACCTTC. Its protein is CASSEWEGNYGYTF.